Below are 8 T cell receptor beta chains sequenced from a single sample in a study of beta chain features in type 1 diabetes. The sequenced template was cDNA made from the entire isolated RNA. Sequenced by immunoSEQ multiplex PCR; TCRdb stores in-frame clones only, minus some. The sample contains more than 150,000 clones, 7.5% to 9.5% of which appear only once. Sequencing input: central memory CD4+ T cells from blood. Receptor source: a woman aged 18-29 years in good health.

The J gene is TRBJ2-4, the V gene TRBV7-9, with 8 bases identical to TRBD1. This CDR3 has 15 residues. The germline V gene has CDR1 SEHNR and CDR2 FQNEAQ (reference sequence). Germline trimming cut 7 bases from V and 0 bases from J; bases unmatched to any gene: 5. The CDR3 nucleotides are TGTGCCAGCAACCTCCAGGGGGCAGCCAAAAACATTCAGTACTTC. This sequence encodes CASNLQGAAKNIQYF.

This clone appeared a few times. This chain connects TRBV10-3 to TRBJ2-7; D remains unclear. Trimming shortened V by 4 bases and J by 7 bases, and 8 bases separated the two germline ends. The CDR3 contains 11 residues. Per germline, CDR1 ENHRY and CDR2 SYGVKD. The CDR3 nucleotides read TGTGCCATCAGTGTTAATCTGGAGCAGTACTTC. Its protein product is CAISVNLEQYF.

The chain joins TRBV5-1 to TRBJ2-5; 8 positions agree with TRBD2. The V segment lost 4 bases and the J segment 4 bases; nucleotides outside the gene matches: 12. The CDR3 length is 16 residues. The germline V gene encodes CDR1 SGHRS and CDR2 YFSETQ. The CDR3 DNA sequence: TGCGCCAGCAGCCCCCTGGGCACGGGGGGGACAGAGACCCAGTACTTC. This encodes CASSPLGTGGTETQYF.

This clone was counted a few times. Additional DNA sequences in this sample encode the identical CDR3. The CDR3 coding sequence is TGTGCCTGGAGCTTAGGGGGACAAAATGAGCAGTTCTTC. Amino acids: CAWSLGGQNEQFF. V is TRBV30 and J is TRBJ2-1; maybe TRBD1 (6 bases). Germline V gene sequence: CDR1 GTSNPN, CDR2 SVGIG (reference sequence). The CDR3 spans 13 residues. Trimming cost V 3 bases and J 7 bases, with 13 bases left between them. Combining the CDR3 with reference TRBV30 and TRBJ2-1 gives the whole variable domain SQTIHQWPATLVQPVGSPLSLECTVEGTSNPNLYWYRQAAGRGLQLLFYSVGIGQISSEVPQNLSASRPQDRQFILSSKKLLLSDSGFYLCAWSLGGQNEQFFGPGTRLTVL.

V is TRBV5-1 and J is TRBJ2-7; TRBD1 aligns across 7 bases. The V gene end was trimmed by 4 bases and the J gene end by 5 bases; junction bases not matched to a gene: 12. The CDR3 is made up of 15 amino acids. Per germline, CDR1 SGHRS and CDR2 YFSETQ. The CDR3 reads CASSTGTVDFHEQYF. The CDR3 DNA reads TGCGCCAGCAGCACAGGGACAGTGGATTTCCACGAGCAGTACTTC.

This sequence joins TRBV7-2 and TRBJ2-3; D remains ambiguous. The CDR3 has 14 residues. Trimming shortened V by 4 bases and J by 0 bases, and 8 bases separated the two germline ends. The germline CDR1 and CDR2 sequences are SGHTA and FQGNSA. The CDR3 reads CASSSPSSTDTQYF. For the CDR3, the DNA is TGTGCCAGCAGCTCCCCGAGTAGCACAGATACGCAGTATTTT.

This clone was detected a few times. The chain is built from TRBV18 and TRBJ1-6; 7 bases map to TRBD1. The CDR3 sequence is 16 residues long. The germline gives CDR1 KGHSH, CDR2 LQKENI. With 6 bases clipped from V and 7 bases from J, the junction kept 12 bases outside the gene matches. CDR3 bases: TGTGCCAGCTCCCTCACTCCGGGACAGCAGAATTCACCCCTCCACTTT. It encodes CASSLTPGQQNSPLHF.

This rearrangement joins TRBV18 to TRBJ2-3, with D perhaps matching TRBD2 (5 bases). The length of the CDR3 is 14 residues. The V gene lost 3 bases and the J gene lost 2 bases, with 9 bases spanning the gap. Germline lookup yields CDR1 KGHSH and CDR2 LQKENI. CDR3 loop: CASSPTGNTDTQYF. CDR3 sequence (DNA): TGTGCCAGCTCACCGACCGGGAACACAGATACGCAGTATTTT.